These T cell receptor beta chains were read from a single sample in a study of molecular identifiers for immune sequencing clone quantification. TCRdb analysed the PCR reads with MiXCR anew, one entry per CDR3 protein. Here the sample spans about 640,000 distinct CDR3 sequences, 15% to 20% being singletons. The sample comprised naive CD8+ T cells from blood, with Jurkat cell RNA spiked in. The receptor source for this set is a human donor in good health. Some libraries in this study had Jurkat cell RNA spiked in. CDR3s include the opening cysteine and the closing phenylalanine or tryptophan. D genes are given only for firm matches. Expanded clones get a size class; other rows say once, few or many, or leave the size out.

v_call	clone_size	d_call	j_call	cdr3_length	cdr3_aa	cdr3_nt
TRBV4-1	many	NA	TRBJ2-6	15	CASSPRDSGANVLTF	TGCGCCAGCAGCCCCAGGGATTCTGGGGCCAACGTCCTGACTTTC
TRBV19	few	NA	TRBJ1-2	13	CASSTGEDYGYTF	TGTGCCAGTAGTACAGGGGAGGACTATGGCTACACCTTC
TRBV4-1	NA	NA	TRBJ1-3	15	CASSQNLSSGNTIYF	TGCGCCAGCAGCCAGAACTTGAGCTCTGGAAACACCATATATTTT
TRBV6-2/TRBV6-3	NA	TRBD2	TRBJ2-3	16	CASSYPAGILTDTQYF	TGTGCCAGCAGTTACCCAGCGGGGATACTCACAGATACGCAGTATTTT
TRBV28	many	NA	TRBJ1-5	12	CASRVSNQPQHF	TGTGCCAGCAGGGTAAGCAATCAGCCCCAGCATTTT
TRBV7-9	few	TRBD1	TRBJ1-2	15	CASSTTGQDPSGYTF	TGTGCCAGCAGCACAACTGGACAGGACCCTTCCGGCTACACCTTC
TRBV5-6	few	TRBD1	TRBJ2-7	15	CASSLEGRGPYEQYF	TGTGCCAGCAGCTTGGAGGGCAGGGGGCCCTACGAGCAGTACTTC
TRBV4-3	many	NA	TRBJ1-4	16	CASSQDQGYQSEKLFF	TGCGCCAGCAGCCAAGACCAGGGGTATCAAAGTGAAAAACTGTTTTTT
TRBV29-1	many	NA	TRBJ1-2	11	CSVEDQGGYTF	TGCAGCGTTGAAGATCAGGGCGGCTACACCTTC
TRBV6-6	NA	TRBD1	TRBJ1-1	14	CASSYVQGGTEAFF	TGTGCCAGCAGTTACGTCCAGGGGGGCACTGAAGCTTTCTTT
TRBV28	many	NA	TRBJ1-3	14	CASSLFRSGNTIYF	TGTGCCAGCAGTTTATTCCGGTCTGGAAACACCATATATTTT
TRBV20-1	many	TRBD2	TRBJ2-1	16	CSARDLSSGAYNEQFF	TGCAGTGCTAGAGACCTATCTAGCGGAGCCTACAATGAGCAGTTCTTC
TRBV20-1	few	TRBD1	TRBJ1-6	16	CSASAPGQGDGSPLHF	TGCAGTGCTAGTGCGCCGGGACAGGGGGATGGTTCACCCCTCCACTTT
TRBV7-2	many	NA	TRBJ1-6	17	CASSLRQSASYNSPLHF	TGTGCCAGCAGCCTTCGACAGTCAGCCTCCTATAATTCACCCCTCCACTTT
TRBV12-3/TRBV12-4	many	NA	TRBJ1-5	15	CASSLDKIENQPQHF	TGTGCCAGCAGTTTGGACAAGATCGAGAATCAGCCCCAGCATTTT
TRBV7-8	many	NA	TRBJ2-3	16	CASSFWSETSTDTQYF	TGTGCCAGCAGCTTTTGGTCGGAAACTAGCACAGATACGCAGTATTTT
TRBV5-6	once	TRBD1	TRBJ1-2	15	CASSSVGDREGGHTF	TGTGCCAGCAGCTCCGTAGGGGACAGGGAAGGCGGCCACACCTTC
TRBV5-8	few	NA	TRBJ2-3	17	CASSLEGSGASVDTQYF	TGTGCCAGCAGCTTGGAGGGGTCGGGAGCTTCGGTAGATACGCAGTATTTT
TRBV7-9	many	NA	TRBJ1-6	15	CASSPPGDQRSPLHF	TGTGCCAGCAGCCCACCGGGAGACCAACGTTCACCCCTCCACTTT
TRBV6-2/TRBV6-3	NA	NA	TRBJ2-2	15	CASSYGTSDTGELFF	TGTGCCAGCAGTTACGGGACATCCGACACCGGGGAGCTGTTTTTT
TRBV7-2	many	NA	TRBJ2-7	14	CASRQDQSLSEQYF	TGTGCCAGCCGACAGGATCAGTCTCTCTCCGAGCAGTACTTC
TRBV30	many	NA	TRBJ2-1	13	CAHQGQGSNEQFF	TGTGCCCATCAGGGGCAGGGGAGCAATGAGCAGTTCTTC
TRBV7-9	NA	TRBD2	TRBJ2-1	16	CASSLAGGPTTNEQFF	TGTGCCAGCAGCTTAGCGGGAGGGCCGACAACAAATGAGCAGTTCTTC
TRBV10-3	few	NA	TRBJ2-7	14	CAIRGDTFPGEQYF	TGTGCCATCAGGGGGGACACCTTCCCGGGGGAGCAGTACTTC
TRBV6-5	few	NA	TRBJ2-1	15	CASSLGAGSFDEQFF	TGTGCCAGCAGCCTTGGGGCGGGAAGTTTCGATGAGCAGTTCTTC
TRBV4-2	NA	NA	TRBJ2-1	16	CASSQDPANPYNEQFF	TGTGCCAGCAGCCAAGACCCAGCTAACCCCTACAATGAGCAGTTCTTC
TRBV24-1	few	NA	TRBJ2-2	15	CATSDFGRNAGELFF	TGTGCCACCAGTGATTTCGGACGGAACGCCGGGGAGCTGTTTTTT
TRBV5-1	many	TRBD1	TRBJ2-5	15	CASSFHDRVPETQYF	TGCGCCAGCAGCTTTCACGACAGGGTCCCGGAGACCCAGTACTTC
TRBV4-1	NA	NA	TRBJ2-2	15	CASSLPGDNTGELFF	TGCGCCAGCAGCCTCCCAGGGGATAACACCGGGGAGCTGTTTTTT
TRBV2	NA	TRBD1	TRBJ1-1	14	CASSERTGITEAFF	TGTGCCAGCAGTGAACGGACAGGGATCACTGAAGCTTTCTTT
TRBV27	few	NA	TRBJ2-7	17	CASSGVGVAGVVHEQYF	TGTGCCAGCAGCGGGGTGGGGGTTGCTGGGGTGGTCCACGAGCAGTACTTC
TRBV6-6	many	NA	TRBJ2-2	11	CASWSEGELFF	TGTGCCAGCTGGTCAGAGGGGGAGCTGTTTTTT
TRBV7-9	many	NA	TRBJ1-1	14	CASSALDRNTEAFF	TGTGCCAGCAGCGCCCTGGACAGAAACACTGAAGCTTTCTTT
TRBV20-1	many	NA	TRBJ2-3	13	CSARGLSTDTQYF	TGCAGTGCTAGAGGACTTAGCACAGATACGCAGTATTTT
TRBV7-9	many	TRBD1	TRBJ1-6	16	CASSSGTGARGSPLHF	TGTGCCAGCAGCTCCGGGACAGGGGCTAGGGGTTCACCCCTCCACTTT
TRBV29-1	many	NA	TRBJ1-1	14	CSVMTQGMNTEAFF	TGCAGCGTTATGACACAGGGTATGAACACTGAAGCTTTCTTT
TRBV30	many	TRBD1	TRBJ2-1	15	CAWGPGQSSYNEQFF	TGTGCCTGGGGCCCGGGACAGAGCTCCTACAATGAGCAGTTCTTC
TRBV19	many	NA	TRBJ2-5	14	CASSGRSDPETQYF	TGTGCCAGTAGCGGACGTTCAGACCCAGAGACCCAGTACTTC
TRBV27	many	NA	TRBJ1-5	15	CASSLGTAINQPQHF	TGTGCCAGCAGTCTAGGGACGGCAATCAATCAGCCCCAGCATTTT
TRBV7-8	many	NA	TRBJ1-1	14	CASSLKDLNTEAFF	TGTGCCAGCAGCTTAAAAGACCTGAACACTGAAGCTTTCTTT
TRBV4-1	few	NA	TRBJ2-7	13	CASSQTSTYEQYF	TGCGCCAGCAGCCAAACTTCTACCTACGAGCAGTACTTC
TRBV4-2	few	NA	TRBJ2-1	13	CASSQTVSDEQFF	TGTGCCAGCAGCCAGACCGTTTCGGATGAGCAGTTCTTC
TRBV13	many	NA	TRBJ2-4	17	CATSNRDRGLAKNIQYF	TGTGCCACCTCGAATCGGGACCGAGGCTTAGCCAAAAACATTCAGTACTTC
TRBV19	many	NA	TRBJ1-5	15	CASNQDSYSNQPQHF	TGTGCCAGTAACCAGGACTCTTATAGCAATCAGCCCCAGCATTTT
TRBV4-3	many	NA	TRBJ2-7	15	CASSQDAYSSYEQYF	TGCGCCAGCAGCCAAGACGCGTATTCCTCCTACGAGCAGTACTTC
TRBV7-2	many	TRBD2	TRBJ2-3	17	CASSLIPASGGVDTQYF	TGTGCCAGCAGCTTAATTCCGGCTAGCGGGGGGGTAGATACGCAGTATTTT